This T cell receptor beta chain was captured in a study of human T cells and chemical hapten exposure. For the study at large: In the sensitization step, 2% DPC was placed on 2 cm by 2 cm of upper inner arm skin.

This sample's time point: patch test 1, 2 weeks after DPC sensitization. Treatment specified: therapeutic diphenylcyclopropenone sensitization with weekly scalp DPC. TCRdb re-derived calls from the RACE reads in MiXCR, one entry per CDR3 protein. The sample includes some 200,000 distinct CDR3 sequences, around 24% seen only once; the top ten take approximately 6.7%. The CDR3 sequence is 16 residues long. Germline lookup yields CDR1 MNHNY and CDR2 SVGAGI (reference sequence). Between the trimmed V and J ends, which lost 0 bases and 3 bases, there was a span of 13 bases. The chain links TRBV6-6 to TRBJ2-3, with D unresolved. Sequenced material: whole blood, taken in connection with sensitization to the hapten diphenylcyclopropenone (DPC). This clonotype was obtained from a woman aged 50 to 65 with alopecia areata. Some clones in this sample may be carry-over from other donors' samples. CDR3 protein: CASSYSEIKVTDTQYF. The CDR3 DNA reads TGTGCCAGCAGTTACTCGGAGATTAAAGTAACAGATACGCAGTATTTT.